Presented here are 26 T cell receptor beta chains from one specimen sequenced in a study of response to subunit inactivated influenza vaccine (dated by TCRdb to between 2018 and 2020). The time point label for this specimen denotes: 45 days after influenza vaccine administration. The method was RT-PCR. The sequencer listed for this sample is Illumina HiSeq 2500. TCRdb reworked the public reads: Q25 trimming with fastp, MiXCR clone assembly, productive beta chains retained. When rows share a CDR3 protein, they turn into one entry using the most common DNA and genes. Here the sample has approximately 500,000 distinct CDR3 sequences; roughly 13% occur a single time. In total, the top ten clones hold 10% to 15% of the sample. The sequenced sample was PBMCs from blood, obtained about 6 weeks after vaccination. Receptors originate from a man between 45 and 60 years old who received an inactivated influenza vaccine. Donor details come from another sample of the same person, matched by shared clones.

Worth noting for this clonotype: This may stem from a read error, because a much larger clone lies one nucleotide away. The DNA of the CDR3 is TGTGCCAGCAGCTTATTGATGTGCGGGGAGCTGTTTTTT. Its translation is CASSLLMCGELFF. V gene TRBV7-2 combines with J gene TRBJ2-2; D is undetermined. CDR3 length: 13 amino acids. The germline CDR1 and CDR2 sequences are SGHTA and FQGNSA. The ends were cut back, 2 bases at V and 7 bases at J, with 8 bases in the middle.

This clonotype was seen repeatedly, ten times or more. This CDR3 is CASSSIDTGYYEQYF. The CDR3 DNA reads as TGTGCCAGCAGCTCCATCGACACAGGGTACTACGAGCAGTACTTC. The chain is built from TRBV7-2 and TRBJ2-7, with a possible D match to TRBD1 (6 bases). Germline assignment: CDR1 SGHTA and CDR2 FQGNSA. Between the trimmed V and J ends, which lost 4 bases and 3 bases, there was a span of 16 bases. The CDR3 is made up of 15 amino acids.

CDR3 coding DNA: TGTGCCAGCAGCAAGGACCCGAACAGCCCTAACACTGAAGCTTTCTTT. Translation: CASSKDPNSPNTEAFF. The rearrangement links TRBV4-2 to TRBJ1-1; no reliable D call. Trimming removed 5 bases from V and 2 bases from J, with 18 bases in between. This CDR3 comprises 16 residues. The germline V gene encodes CDR1 LGHNA and CDR2 YNFKEQ.

This clonotype was counted a few times. This chain's CDR3 is CASSQRQGELYEQYF. CDR3 DNA sequence: TGTGCCAGCAGCCAGAGACAGGGAGAGTTATATGAGCAGTACTTC. This chain links TRBV4-2 with TRBJ2-7, with TRBD1 matching over 7 bases. Germline CDR1 LGHNA, CDR2 YNFKEQ. Germline trimming cut 3 bases from V and 7 bases from J; bases unmatched to any gene: 12. CDR3 length equals 15 residues.

The table lists this clonotype with a count of one. The rearrangement joins TRBV6-1 to TRBJ2-7; D is ambiguous. V was clipped by 8 bases and J by 6 bases, with 20 bases between them. The CDR3 length is 14 residues. Germline CDR1 MNHNS, CDR2 SASEGT. CDR3 in amino acids: CASARDPLTSEQYF. Written as DNA, the CDR3 is TGTGCCAGCGCACGCGACCCCCTCACCAGCGAGCAGTACTTC.

The chain employs TRBV24-1 and TRBJ2-5, with D perhaps TRBD1 or TRBD2 (5 bases each). In germline, CDR1 is KGHDR, CDR2 SFDVKD. V lost 0 bases and J 4 bases, leaving 20 bases between the germline ends. The CDR3 totals 18 residues. CDR3 region: CATSDLGSPLSGPETQYF. The CDR3 DNA follows: TGTGCCACCAGTGATTTGGGGTCTCCGCTTTCGGGACCAGAGACCCAGTACTTC.

This rearrangement joins TRBV12-3 or TRBV12-4 to TRBJ2-2; maybe TRBD1 (5 bases). CDR3 length: 15 residues. V shed 0 bases and J shed 4 bases, with 9 bases lying between them. CDR3 in amino acids: CASSLAATATGELFF. The CDR3 region has the DNA TGTGCCAGCAGTTTAGCGGCGACAGCCACCGGGGAGCTGTTTTTT.

This clonotype was detected a few times. V usage is TRBV7-2 and J usage is TRBJ2-2; 9 bases line up with TRBD1. The V gene end was trimmed by 7 bases and the J gene end by 3 bases; junction bases not matched to a gene: 12. The CDR3 sequence is 17 residues long. Germline V gene lookup returns CDR1 SGHTA and CDR2 FQGNSA. The CDR3, as DNA: TGTGCCAGCAAGAAGGGGTCCGGGACAGGGTACACCGGGGAGCTGTTTTTT. Translated, it gives CASKKGSGTGYTGELFF.

The chain has TRBV11-2 and TRBJ2-2; 8 bases agree with TRBD2. This CDR3 comprises 15 residues. The trim removed 3 bases at V and 5 bases at J, leaving 5 bases unmatched. Germline V gene lookup returns CDR1 SGHAT and CDR2 FQNNGV. The CDR3 here is CASSLDRLATGELFF. The CDR3, as DNA: TGTGCCAGCAGCTTGGACCGACTAGCGACCGGGGAGCTGTTTTTT.

The chain joins TRBV5-6 to TRBJ2-3, with 13 bases matching TRBD2. V was clipped by 0 bases and J by 8 bases; unmatched bases: 12. CDR3 length equals 18 residues. Germline V lookup: CDR1 SGHDT, CDR2 YYEEEE. The CDR3 region has the DNA TGTGCCAGCAGCTTGGTACTAGCGGGGGGGCCGGGGTCCGGTACGCAGTATTTT. Its translation is CASSLVLAGGPGSGTQYF. Filled out from reference TRBV5-6 and TRBJ2-3, the complete variable domain reads DAGVTQSPTHLIKTRGQQVTLRCSPKSGHDTVSWYQQALGQGPQFIFQYYEEEERQRGNFPDRFSGHQFPNYSSELNVNALLLGDSALYLCASSLVLAGGPGSGTQYFGPGTRLTVL.

The rearrangement uses TRBV20-1 and TRBJ1-6; 12 bases map to TRBD1. The CDR3 is 14 residues long. Germline V gene lookup returns CDR1 DFQATT and CDR2 SNEGSKA (reference sequence). With V trimmed by 4 bases and J by 9 bases, 4 bases remained unmatched. The CDR3 here is CSATGTGGLSPLHF. CDR3 bases: TGCAGTGCTACCGGGACAGGGGGCCTTTCACCCCTCCACTTT.

This clonotype came up many times. The V and J genes are TRBV29-1 and TRBJ2-3, with D perhaps being TRBD1 or TRBD2 (6 bases each). V was cut by 7 bases and J by 8 bases, with 13 bases left in between. Germline lookup yields CDR1 SQVTM and CDR2 ANQGSEA. This CDR3 spans 11 amino acids. CDR3 protein: CSGSGGVTQYF. The CDR3 nucleotides are TGCAGCGGCTCCGGGGGCGTTACGCAGTATTTT.

This clonotype was recorded many times. The chain joins TRBV12-3 or TRBV12-4 to TRBJ2-1; D is uncertain. V was clipped by 5 bases and J by 6 bases, with 17 bases between them. The CDR3 covers 15 residues. CDR3 coding DNA: TGTGCCAGCAGTCAACGAGGCCTTCGTTCCAATGAGCAGTTCTTC. Residues: CASSQRGLRSNEQFF.

This clonotype has more than one count but fewer than ten. CDR3 coding DNA: TGTGCCAGCAGCTTGGCCCCCGATGTGAGGTATGGCTACACCTTC. Translated, it gives CASSLAPDVRYGYTF. This chain connects TRBV5-6 to TRBJ1-2; D not certain. Germline CDR1 is SGHDT and CDR2 is YYEEEE. Trimming removed 0 bases at V and 5 bases at J, with 14 bases between. The CDR3 consists of 15 residues.

Only a few counts were recorded for this clonotype. V is TRBV29-1 and J is TRBJ2-3, with D possibly being TRBD1 (5 bases). Germline CDR1 and CDR2: SQVTM and ANQGSEA. The V gene lost 3 bases and the J gene lost 5 bases, with 12 bases spanning the gap. This CDR3 region has 13 residues. The chain's CDR3 is CSVDQGLGDTQYF. The DNA of the CDR3 is TGCAGCGTTGATCAGGGATTGGGAGATACGCAGTATTTT.

In the case of this clonotype: Compared with germline, one end of the junction differs, possibly owing to a read error. V usage is TRBV20-1 and J usage is TRBJ2-7; 12 bases match TRBD2. CDR3 length: 17 amino acids. Germline-derived CDR1 and CDR2 are DFQATT and SNEGSKA (reference sequence). CDR3: CCARDRLAGDPSYEQYF. Here the CDR3 DNA reads TGCTGTGCTAGAGATCGACTAGCGGGGGACCCCTCATACGAGCAGTACTTC.

The rearrangement uses TRBV7-2 and TRBJ1-5; TRBD1 matches at 8 bases. V dropped 1 base and J dropped 6; count of bases not matched to a gene: 5. Germline V gene lookup returns CDR1 SGHTA and CDR2 FQGNSA. The CDR3 totals 15 residues. The chain's CDR3 is CASSLDRTGSQPQHF. As DNA, the CDR3 is TGTGCCAGCAGCTTAGATAGGACAGGGAGTCAGCCCCAGCATTTT.

This clonotype was observed a handful of times. The rearrangement uses TRBV6-2 or TRBV6-3 and TRBJ2-7; TRBD2 matches 9 bases. V was pared by 7 bases and J by 5 bases, with 6 bases of the junction left unmatched. This CDR3 contains 13 residues. Germline CDR1 MNHEY, CDR2 SVGEGT. CDR3 sequence reads: CASKAGGPHEQYF. CDR3 in DNA: TGTGCCAGCAAGGCGGGAGGGCCCCACGAGCAGTACTTC.

This clonotype occurred many times. The chain is built from TRBV20-1 and TRBJ2-7; 7 bases align to TRBD2. J gave up 2 bases and V 1 base, and 8 bases lay outside the gene matches. The CDR3 loop spans 15 amino acids. Germline V lookup: CDR1 DFQATT, CDR2 SNEGSKA (reference sequence). In DNA form, the CDR3 reads TGCAGTGCTAGAGTCCTTGCGGGGGACCCCTACGAGCAGTACTTC. Its translation is CSARVLAGDPYEQYF.

This chain uses TRBV7-2 with TRBJ1-1, with TRBD1 identical over 7 bases. Germline-derived CDR1 and CDR2 are SGHTA and FQGNSA. The CDR3 loop spans 11 amino acids. J gave up 11 bases and V 4 bases, and 4 bases lay outside the gene matches. The CDR3: CASSSARGAFF. The DNA for the CDR3 is TGTGCCAGCAGCTCAGCCAGGGGGGCTTTCTTT. Combining the CDR3 with reference TRBV7-2 and TRBJ1-1 gives the whole variable domain GAGVSQSPSNKVTEKGKDVELRCDPISGHTALYWYRQSLGQGLEFLIYFQGNSAPDKSGLPSDRFSAERTGGSVSTLTIQRTQQEDSAVYLCASSSARGAFFGQGTRLTVV.

There are a few counts of this clonotype. V gene TRBV7-2 combines with J gene TRBJ1-1; TRBD1 aligns across 11 bases. After removal of 1 base from V and 3 bases from J, the junction contained 4 bases not matched to a gene. CDR1 and CDR2 from the germline V gene are SGHTA and FQGNSA. The CDR3 is 16 amino acids. CDR3 coding DNA: TGTGCCAGCAGCTTAGTGGCGGGACAGGGGGACACTGAAGCTTTCTTT. Amino acids: CASSLVAGQGDTEAFF.

The V gene is TRBV12-3 or TRBV12-4, the J gene TRBJ2-3, with TRBD2 as a possible D gene (7 bases). The V end was cut by 2 bases, the J end by 2 bases, with 14 bases between. CDR3 length: 16 amino acids. The CDR3 sequence is CASSLNGGLPTDTQYF. Here the CDR3 DNA reads TGTGCCAGCAGTTTAAACGGGGGGCTCCCCACAGATACGCAGTATTTT.

There are a few counts of this clonotype. The chain has TRBV5-6 and TRBJ2-2, with a weak D call TRBD1 (6 bases). The CDR3 covers 14 residues. The V end lost 4 bases, the J end lost 3 bases, and 10 bases lay between the germline ends. Germline V gene sequence: CDR1 SGHDT, CDR2 YYEEEE. As DNA, the CDR3 is TGTGCCAGCAGCCGACAGGACTACACCGGGGAGCTGTTTTTT. This codes for CASSRQDYTGELFF.

Note on this clonotype: A much larger clone lies a single base off, so this may be a read error. The chain has TRBV6-2 or TRBV6-3 and TRBJ2-1, with 9 bases lining up with TRBD2. Germline V gene lookup returns CDR1 MNHEY and CDR2 SVGEGT. The CDR3 consists of 17 residues. The ends lost 2 bases at V and 3 bases at J; junction bases unmatched: 8. CDR3 amino acids: CASSYKPSGRNYNEQFF. The CDR3, as DNA: TGTGCCAGCAGTTACAAACCGAGCGGGAGGAACTACAATGAGCAGTTCTTC.

This clonotype appeared a few times. The chain recombines TRBV28 with TRBJ2-5, with 9 bases identical to TRBD1. This CDR3 is 15 amino acids long. Germline V lookup: CDR1 MDHEN, CDR2 SYDVKM. V trimming: 2 bases; J trimming: 5 bases; junction bases outside the gene matches: 6. The DNA of the CDR3 is TGTGCCAGCAGTTTAAACAGGGGGCTGGGGGAGACCCAGTACTTC. This encodes CASSLNRGLGETQYF.

J is TRBJ2-5 and V is TRBV4-2; 9 bases agree with TRBD2. In germline, CDR1 is LGHNA, CDR2 YNFKEQ. This CDR3 spans 16 amino acids. The junction had 11 bases not matched to a gene; V was cut back by 4 bases and J by 5 bases. CDR3 residues: CASSLSGGLDLETQYF. Written as DNA, the CDR3 is TGTGCCAGCAGCCTTAGCGGGGGCCTTGACTTGGAGACCCAGTACTTC.